This TCR beta chain was sequenced in a study of regulatory T cells in long-lasting Graves disease. Relying on iRepertoire HTBI primers and Arm-PCR of CDR3 regions, the team built TCR beta libraries. One entry per CDR3 protein results from TCRdb running MiXCR on the multiplex PCR reads. This sample carries approximately 480,000 distinct CDR3 sequences, around 15% of them seen once, and the ten largest clones take less than 15%. This sample's time point: newly diagnosed GD, antithyroid drugs for less than 3 months. The TCR library was prepared using RNA isolated from PBMCs. Each patient gave 8.5 to 10 milliliters of EDTA-anticoagulated peripheral blood. These sequences were also reported in another study, on T cells in Graves' hyperthyroidism and ophthalmopathy. According to that study: Diagnosis of hyperthyroidism was new in patients aged 18 to 65, and its duration was under 2 months. Carried out on the TCR CDR3, a first-round RT-PCR used the HTBI primer set.

The source of this sequence is a man aged 40-55 years with Graves disease. The sequenced sample was peripheral blood mononuclear cells (PBMCs), obtained at new diagnosis, from a patient treated with antithyroid drugs.

This CDR3 is CSARVSDGEGALYEQYF. CDR3 bases: TGCAGTGCTAGGGTCAGCGATGGGGAGGGTGCACTCTACGAGCAGTACTTC. The rearrangement joins TRBV20-1 to TRBJ2-7, with 7 nucleotides matching TRBD2. The CDR3 covers 17 residues. Germline V gene data show CDR1 as DFQATT and CDR2 as SNEGSKA (reference sequence). The V segment lost 3 bases and the J segment 3 bases; nucleotides outside the gene matches: 17.